The 22 T cell receptor beta chains below come from one sample, sequenced in a study of metastatic and nonmetastatic thyroid tumors. TCRdb called clones again from the PCR reads with MiXCR. Of around 15,000 clones listed, around a third are singletons. Patients had received no treatment of any kind before thyroid surgery. The sample taken for sequencing was tumor tissue. The receptors here all came from a male donor with papillary thyroid cancer or a benign thyroid nodule (not recorded which). Some clones in this sample may be carry-over from other donors' samples.

This clone is categorized as medium-sized. The chain couples TRBV18 to TRBJ1-5, with 7 bases identical to TRBD1. The V gene end was trimmed by 5 bases and the J gene end by 5 bases; junction bases not matched to a gene: 3. Germline V CDR1 and CDR2: KGHSH, LQKENI. The CDR3 length is 13 residues. CDR3 nucleotide sequence: TGTGCCAGCTCAAGGGACAGAGATCAGCCCCAGCATTTT. It specifies CASSRDRDQPQHF.

The chain recombines TRBV6-1 with TRBJ2-1, with 11 bases lining up with TRBD1. V dropped 7 bases and J dropped 6; count of bases not matched to a gene: 8. This CDR3 has 15 amino acids. Germline values: CDR1 MNHNS, CDR2 SASEGT. This chain's CDR3 is CASINPGQGGNEQFF. The CDR3 DNA is TGTGCCAGCATCAACCCGGGACAGGGGGGCAATGAGCAGTTCTTC.

This clone was seen a few times. This may be a read error, as it is one base from a much larger clone. This chain connects TRBV30 to TRBJ2-5; unclear D gene. Gene TRBJ2-1 matches the end of the DNA better, so the J call may be wrong. The CDR3 consists of 13 residues. The germline CDR1 and CDR2 sequences are GTSNPN and SVGIG (reference sequence). This chain's CDR3 is CAWIVYGSNGQFF. The CDR3 nucleotides are TGTGCCTGGATTGTATACGGGTCTAATGGGCAGTTCTTC.

This clone appeared a few times. J is TRBJ1-6 and V is TRBV6-5, with 9 bases matching TRBD1. Germline loops: CDR1 MNHEY, CDR2 SVGAGI. This CDR3 region has 18 residues. J was trimmed by 10 bases and V by 0 bases; bases with no gene match: 13. CDR3 in DNA: TGTGCCAGCAGTTACTCCCGTCCCGGGACAGGGACCGGCTCACCCCTCCACTTT. This translates into CASSYSRPGTGTGSPLHF.

The CDR3 reads CASSLEGPYNSPLHF. CDR3 DNA: TGTGCCAGCAGCTTGGAGGGCCCCTATAATTCACCCCTCCACTTT. This chain joins TRBV5-5 and TRBJ1-6; D is ambiguous. V was cut by 0 bases and J by 2 bases, with 6 bases left in between. The V gene's germline CDR1 is SGHKS and CDR2 YYEKEE (reference sequence). The CDR3 length is 15 residues.

The CDR3 region has the DNA TGTGCCAGCAGCTTAGGGAGTATCGGCAATTACAATGAGCAGTTCTTC. Residues: CASSLGSIGNYNEQFF. J is TRBJ2-1 and V is TRBV13, with D hard to call. Germline assignment: CDR1 PRHDT and CDR2 FYEKMQ (reference sequence). The CDR3 spans 16 residues. V gave up 0 bases and J gave up 4 bases, with 13 bases separating them. Full variable domain (missing parts from reference TRBV13 and TRBJ2-1): AAGVIQSPRHLIKEKRETATLKCYPIPRHDTVYWYQQGPGQDPQFLISFYEKMQSDKGSIPDRFSAQQFSDYHSELNMSSLELGDSALYFCASSLGSIGNYNEQFFGPGTRLTVL.

Concerning this clone: Lacking the conserved final phenylalanine or tryptophan, this CDR3 likely reflects a read error. The chain uses TRBV5-8 and TRBJ1-1, with TRBD1 as a possible D gene (5 bases). This CDR3 has 16 amino acids. CDR1 is SGHTS, CDR2 YDEGEE, per germline. Trimming removed 4 bases from V and 0 bases from J, with 16 bases in between. In DNA form, the CDR3 reads TGTGCCAGCAGCACTCAACCTGGACACATGAACACTGAAGCTTTCGTT. Amino acid sequence: CASSTQPGHMNTEAFV.

With regard to this clone: One end of the junction does not line up with germline, which may come from a read error. The genes are TRBV6-1 and TRBJ1-4, with D perhaps matching TRBD1 (6 bases). The CDR3 has 14 amino acids. Germline V gives CDR1 MNHNS, CDR2 SASEGT. Here the CDR3 DNA reads TGTGCCAGCAGTCGGGGACATCTTAATGAAAAACTTTTTTTT. It is translated as CASSRGHLNEKLFF.

For this clone: A junction end diverges from the germline sequence, so it may reflect a read error. The chain joins TRBV5-5 to TRBJ2-7; D gene uncertain. This CDR3 is built from 15 residues. Germline assignment: CDR1 SGHKS and CDR2 YYEKEE (reference sequence). The chain's CDR3 is CASILAVGIGYEQYF. CDR3 coding DNA: TGTGCCAGCATCTTGGCCGTGGGTATAGGCTACGAGCAGTACTTC.

A remark on this clone: One base away lies a much larger clone, so this may be a sequencing read error. V is TRBV20-1 and J is TRBJ2-2, with D possibly matching TRBD2 (6 bases). The CDR3 loop spans 13 amino acids. The germline V gene has CDR1 DFQATT and CDR2 SNEGSKA (reference sequence). The DNA of the CDR3 is TGCAGTGCTCGACATGGGGCTGGCGGGGAGTTGTTTTTT. Translation gives CSARHGAGGELFF.

This rearrangement joins TRBV5-1 to TRBJ2-2, with D possibly TRBD1 on 6 matching bases. V was clipped by 1 base and J by 0 bases, with 7 bases between them. Germline CDR1 reads SGHRS; CDR2 reads YFSETQ. The CDR3 runs 15 residues. In DNA, the CDR3 is TGCGCCAGCAGCTTGAGGACAGCGAACACCGGGGAGCTGTTTTTT. Its translation: CASSLRTANTGELFF.

The CDR3 region has the DNA TGCGCCAGCAGCCCAGCCGACAGGGGTGAAGAAAAACTGTTTTTT. Amino acids: CASSPADRGEEKLFF. The V and J genes are TRBV4-1 and TRBJ1-4; 8 bases fit TRBD1. Germline V gene lookup returns CDR1 MGHRA and CDR2 YSYEKL. J was trimmed by 8 bases and V by 4 bases; bases with no gene match: 9. The length of the CDR3 is 15 residues.

V usage is TRBV7-8 and J usage is TRBJ2-1, with 11 bases matching TRBD2. The CDR3 totals 16 residues. Losses at the gene ends were 4 bases for V and 4 bases for J; bases not matched to a gene: 6. Germline CDR1 reads SGHVS; CDR2 reads FQNEAQ. CDR3 sequence reads: CASSSPGTSGYNEQFF. The CDR3 DNA reads TGTGCCAGCAGCTCACCCGGGACTAGCGGATACAATGAGCAGTTCTTC. The whole variable domain, filled in from reference TRBV7-8 and TRBJ2-1, reads GAGVSQSPRYKVAKRGQDVALRCDPISGHVSLFWYQQALGQGPEFLTYFQNEAQLDKSGLPSDRFFAERPEGSVSTLKIQRTQQEDSAVYLCASSSPGTSGYNEQFFGPGTRLTVL.

The gene calls are TRBV20-1 and TRBJ1-1; 10 bases align to TRBD1. CDR1 is DFQATT, CDR2 SNEGSKA, per germline (reference sequence). The CDR3 length is 12 residues. The V and J ends lost 4 bases and 7 bases, in that order; junction bases with no gene match: 3. The CDR3 here is CSAIDRGREAFF. CDR3 coding DNA: TGCAGTGCTATAGACAGGGGGCGTGAAGCTTTCTTT.

As for this clone: An end of the junction does not agree with germline; a read error may underlie this. CDR3 sequence reads: CAISESAGQSFGDTF. The DNA of the CDR3 is TGTGCCATAAGTGAGTCCGCGGGACAGTCTTTTGGCGACACCTTC. This chain uses TRBV10-3 with TRBJ1-2, with TRBD1 matching 7 bases. Germline V lookup: CDR1 ENHRY, CDR2 SYGVKD. CDR3 size: 15 residues.

About this clone: Its ends do not fully match the called genes, so a read error is possible. This chain links TRBV20-1 with TRBJ2-3, with 9 bases matching TRBD2. Germline loops: CDR1 DFQATT, CDR2 SNEGSKA (reference sequence). The CDR3 covers 16 residues. In DNA form, the CDR3 reads TGCAGTGCTGGGGCGGTACTAGCGGGTCACACAGATACGCAGTATTTC. It codes for CSAGAVLAGHTDTQYF.

The chain carries TRBV6-2 or TRBV6-3 and TRBJ1-6, with a possible D match to TRBD1 (5 bases). Looked up from germline, CDR1 is MNHEY and CDR2 is SVGEGT. V was pared by 4 bases and J by 10 bases, with 23 bases between. This CDR3 has 17 residues. The CDR3 is CASSSAPPGGWDSPLHF. The CDR3, as DNA: TGTGCCAGCAGTTCAGCCCCTCCGGGGGGATGGGACTCACCCCTCCACTTT.

This clone was found many times. The rearrangement joins TRBV9 to TRBJ1-5; maybe TRBD1 (6 bases). This CDR3 region has 15 residues. V was shortened by 4 bases and J by 5 bases, with 16 bases between the two germline ends. The germline gives CDR1 SGDLS, CDR2 YYNGEE. This CDR3 is CASSPTGSTDQPQHF. Written as DNA, the CDR3 is TGTGCCAGCAGCCCAACAGGGTCTACGGATCAGCCCCAGCATTTT. The full variable domain, in which reference TRBV9 and TRBJ1-5 provide the parts outside the CDR3, is DSGVTQTPKHLITATGQRVTLRCSPRSGDLSVYWYQQSLDQGLQFLIQYYNGEERAKGNILERFSAQQFPDLHSELNLSSLELGDSALYFCASSPTGSTDQPQHFGDGTRLSIL.

This chain connects TRBV20-1 to TRBJ2-7; D possibly corresponds to TRBD1 (5 bases). The V end was cut by 0 bases, the J end by 2 bases, with 20 bases between. CDR1 is DFQATT and CDR2 is SNEGSKA in the germline V gene (reference sequence). The CDR3 runs 17 residues. The CDR3 region is CSARDRSPQGNPYEQYF. The DNA of the CDR3 is TGCAGTGCTAGAGATAGGTCGCCCCAGGGAAACCCCTACGAGCAGTACTTC.

This chain uses TRBV7-6 with TRBJ1-1; perhaps TRBD1 as D (5 bases). The CDR3 consists of 15 residues. Between the trimmed V and J ends, which lost 4 bases and 5 bases, there was a span of 17 bases. Germline CDR1 SGHVS, CDR2 FNYEAQ. The CDR3 sequence is CASSSQGVIGTEAFF. The CDR3 nucleotides are TGTGCCAGCAGCTCTCAAGGGGTGATTGGTACTGAAGCTTTCTTT.

At least ten counts were recorded for this clone. The chain uses TRBV20-1 and TRBJ2-1; 8 nucleotides align to TRBD2. The length of the CDR3 is 14 residues. The germline CDR1 and CDR2 sequences are DFQATT and SNEGSKA (reference sequence). The junction had 17 bases not matched to a gene; V was cut back by 4 bases and J by 15 bases. The CDR3 coding sequence is TGCAGTGCTAACTATCTAGCGGGTGGGGGAGGTTCGTTCTTC. It specifies CSANYLAGGGGSFF.

This clone has a handful of counts. This rearrangement joins TRBV18 to TRBJ2-2; D is unclear. V lost 1 base, J lost 3 bases, and 3 bases lay in between. CDR3 length: 13 residues. Looked up from germline, CDR1 is KGHSH and CDR2 is LQKENI. The CDR3 region has the DNA TGTGCCAGCTCACCACAGGACACCGGGGAGCTGTTTTTT. Protein sequence: CASSPQDTGELFF.